The present T cell receptor beta chain was sequenced within a study of blood T cell repertoires in COVID-19. Method: immunoSEQ multiplex PCR; TCRdb's copy keeps in-frame clones and lacks some. The sample lists approximately 230,000 clones, approximately 82% occurring once. CDR3 length equals 15 residues. V lost 1 base and J lost 5; bases outside the gene matches: 5. Germline CDR1 is GTSNPN and CDR2 is SVGIG (reference sequence). The chain is built from TRBV30 and TRBJ1-5; 10 nucleotides line up with TRBD1. The sample comprised peripheral blood. The clonotype originates from an elderly man with acute or convalescent COVID-19. DNA of the CDR3: TGTGCCTGGAGTGGGCGGGACAGGGGAGATCAGCCCCAGCATTTT. This sequence encodes CAWSGRDRGDQPQHF.